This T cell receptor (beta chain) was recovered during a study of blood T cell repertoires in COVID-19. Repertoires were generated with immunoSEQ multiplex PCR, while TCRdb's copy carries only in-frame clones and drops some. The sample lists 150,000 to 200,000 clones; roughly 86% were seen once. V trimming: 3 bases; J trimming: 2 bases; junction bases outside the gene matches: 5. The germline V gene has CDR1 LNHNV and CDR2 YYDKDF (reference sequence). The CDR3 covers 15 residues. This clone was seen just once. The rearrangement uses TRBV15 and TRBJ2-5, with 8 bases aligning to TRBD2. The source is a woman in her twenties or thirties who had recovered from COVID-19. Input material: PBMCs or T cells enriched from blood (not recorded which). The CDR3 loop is CATSSRGGPQETQYF. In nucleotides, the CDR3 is TGTGCCACCAGCAGCCGGGGGGGACCTCAAGAGACCCAGTACTTC.